These T cell receptor beta chains were read from a single sample in a study of blood T cell repertoires in COVID-19. TCRdb's table, derived via immunoSEQ multiplex PCR, lists solely in-frame clones and lacks some. Seen here are roughly 230,000 clones, approximately 88% observed once, and the top ten hold 27%. Sequences were obtained from peripheral blood. These receptors were obtained from a man in his forties with acute or convalescent COVID-19. Both conserved end residues are part of each CDR3.

CDR3	J	V
CASGFSDLSGDEQFF	TRBJ2-1	TRBV12-5
CASSLGASGKREQFF	TRBJ2-1	TRBV5-1
CASSPNRGDGYTF	TRBJ1-2	TRBV9
CASAGEGQPYTEAFF	TRBJ1-1	TRBV28
CASSIHREGSPLHF	TRBJ1-6	TRBV19
CASSPKETQYF	TRBJ2-5	TRBV18
CASSVRDSLNEKLFF	TRBJ1-4	TRBV28
CASSAYGTSRDNEQFF	TRBJ2-1	TRBV7-9
CASSYRDTNEKLFF	TRBJ1-4	TRBV2
CASNSSRGGKNQPQHF	TRBJ1-5	TRBV6-4
CASRGTSVYNEQFF	TRBJ2-1	TRBV2
CASSLTSSNQPQHF	TRBJ1-5	TRBV7-9
CASSDMEEQFF	TRBJ2-1	TRBV6-1
CASSPRGAGQSGEQYF	TRBJ2-7	TRBV7-2